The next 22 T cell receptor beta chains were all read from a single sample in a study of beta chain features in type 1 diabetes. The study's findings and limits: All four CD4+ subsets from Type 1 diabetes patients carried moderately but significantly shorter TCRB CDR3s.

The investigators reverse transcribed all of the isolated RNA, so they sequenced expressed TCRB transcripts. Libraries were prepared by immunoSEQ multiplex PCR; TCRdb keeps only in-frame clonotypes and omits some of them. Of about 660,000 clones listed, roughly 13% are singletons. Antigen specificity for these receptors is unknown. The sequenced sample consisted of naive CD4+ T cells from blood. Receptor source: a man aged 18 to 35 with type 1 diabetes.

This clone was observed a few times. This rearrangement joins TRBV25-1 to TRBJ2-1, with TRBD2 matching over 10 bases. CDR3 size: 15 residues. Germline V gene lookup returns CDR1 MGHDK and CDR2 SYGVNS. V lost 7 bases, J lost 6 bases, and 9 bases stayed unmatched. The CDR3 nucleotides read TGTGCCAGCATAGCGGGGGGCCGAGGATTCAATGAGCAGTTCTTC. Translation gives CASIAGGRGFNEQFF.

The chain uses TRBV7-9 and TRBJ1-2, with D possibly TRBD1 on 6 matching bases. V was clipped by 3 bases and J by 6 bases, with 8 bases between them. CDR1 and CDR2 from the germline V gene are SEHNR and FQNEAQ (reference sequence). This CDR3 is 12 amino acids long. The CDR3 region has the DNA TGTGCCAGCAGCTTGAGGGGGGATGGCTACACCTTC. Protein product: CASSLRGDGYTF.

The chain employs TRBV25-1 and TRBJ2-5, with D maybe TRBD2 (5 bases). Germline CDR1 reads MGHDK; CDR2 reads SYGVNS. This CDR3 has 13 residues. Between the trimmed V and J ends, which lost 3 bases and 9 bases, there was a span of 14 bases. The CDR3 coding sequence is TGTGCCAGCAGTGACGGGGTAGTGGAATCCCAGTACTTC. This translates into CASSDGVVESQYF.

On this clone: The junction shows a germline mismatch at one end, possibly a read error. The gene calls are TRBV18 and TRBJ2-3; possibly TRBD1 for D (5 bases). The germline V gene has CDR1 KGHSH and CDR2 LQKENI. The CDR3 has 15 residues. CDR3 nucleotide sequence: TGTGCCAGCTCCCCACGGATCGACAGCTCAGATACGCAGTATTTT. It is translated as CASSPRIDSSDTQYF.

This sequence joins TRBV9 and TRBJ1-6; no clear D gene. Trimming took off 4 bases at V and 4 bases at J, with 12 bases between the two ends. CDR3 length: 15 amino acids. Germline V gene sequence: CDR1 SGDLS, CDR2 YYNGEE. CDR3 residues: CASSPVGNYNSPLHF. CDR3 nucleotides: TGTGCCAGCAGCCCCGTGGGAAATTATAATTCACCCCTCCACTTT.

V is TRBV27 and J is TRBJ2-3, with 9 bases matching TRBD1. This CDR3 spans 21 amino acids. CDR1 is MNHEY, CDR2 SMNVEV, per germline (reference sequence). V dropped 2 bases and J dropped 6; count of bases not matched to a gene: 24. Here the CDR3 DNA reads TGTGCCAGCAGTTTAACTCCGATCGTTAATACCGGGACAGGGATTAGGGATACGCAGTATTTT. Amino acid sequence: CASSLTPIVNTGTGIRDTQYF.

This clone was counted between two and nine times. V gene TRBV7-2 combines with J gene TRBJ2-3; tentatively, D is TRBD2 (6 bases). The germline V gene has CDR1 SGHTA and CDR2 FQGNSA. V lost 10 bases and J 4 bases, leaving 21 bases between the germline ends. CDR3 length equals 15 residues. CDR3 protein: CATSPGGVIPDTQYF. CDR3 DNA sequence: TGTGCCACATCGCCCGGGGGAGTCATACCAGATACGCAGTATTTT. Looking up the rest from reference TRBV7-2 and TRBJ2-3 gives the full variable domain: GAGVSQSPSNKVTEKGKDVELRCDPISGHTALYWYRQSLGQGLEFLIYFQGNSAPDKSGLPSDRFSAERTGGSVSTLTIQRTQQEDSAVYLCATSPGGVIPDTQYFGPGTRLTVL.

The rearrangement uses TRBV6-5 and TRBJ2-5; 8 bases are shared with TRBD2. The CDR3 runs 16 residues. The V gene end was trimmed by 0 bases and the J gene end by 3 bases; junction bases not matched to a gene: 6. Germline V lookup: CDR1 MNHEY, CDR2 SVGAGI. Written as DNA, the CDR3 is TGTGCCAGCAGTTACTCCCCCAGCGGGAGTAAAGAGACCCAGTACTTC. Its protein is CASSYSPSGSKETQYF.

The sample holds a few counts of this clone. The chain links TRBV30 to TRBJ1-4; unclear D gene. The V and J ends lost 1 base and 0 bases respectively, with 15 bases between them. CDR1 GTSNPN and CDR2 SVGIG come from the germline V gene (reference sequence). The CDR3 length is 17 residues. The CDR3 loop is CAWSGGPPAATNEKLFF. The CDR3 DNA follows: TGTGCCTGGAGTGGAGGGCCACCAGCTGCAACTAATGAAAAACTGTTTTTT.

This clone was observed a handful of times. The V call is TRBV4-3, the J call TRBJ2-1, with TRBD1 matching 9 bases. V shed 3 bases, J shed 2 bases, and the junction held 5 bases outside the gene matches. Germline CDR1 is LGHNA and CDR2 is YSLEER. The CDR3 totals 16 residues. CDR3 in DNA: TGCGCCAGCAGCCACCGGGACAGGGTTACCTACAATGAGCAGTTCTTC. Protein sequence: CASSHRDRVTYNEQFF.

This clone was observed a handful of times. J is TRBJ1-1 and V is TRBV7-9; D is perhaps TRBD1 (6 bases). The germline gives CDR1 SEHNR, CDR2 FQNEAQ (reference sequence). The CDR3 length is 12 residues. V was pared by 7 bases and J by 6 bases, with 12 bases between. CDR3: CASTPGAAEAFF. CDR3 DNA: TGTGCCAGCACCCCAGGGGCTGCTGAAGCTTTCTTT.

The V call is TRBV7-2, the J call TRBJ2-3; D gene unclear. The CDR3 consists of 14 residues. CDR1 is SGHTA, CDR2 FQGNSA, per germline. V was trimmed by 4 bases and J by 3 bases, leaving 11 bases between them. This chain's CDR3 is CASSSQALTDTQYF. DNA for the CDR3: TGTGCCAGCAGCTCCCAGGCCCTTACAGATACGCAGTATTTT.

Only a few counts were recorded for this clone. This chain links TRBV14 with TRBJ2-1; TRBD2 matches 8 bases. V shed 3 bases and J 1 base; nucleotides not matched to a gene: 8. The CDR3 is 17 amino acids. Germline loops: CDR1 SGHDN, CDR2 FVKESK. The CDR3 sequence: CASSHVGGGPSYNEQFF. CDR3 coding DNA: TGTGCCAGCAGCCACGTTGGCGGGGGGCCTTCCTACAATGAGCAGTTCTTC.

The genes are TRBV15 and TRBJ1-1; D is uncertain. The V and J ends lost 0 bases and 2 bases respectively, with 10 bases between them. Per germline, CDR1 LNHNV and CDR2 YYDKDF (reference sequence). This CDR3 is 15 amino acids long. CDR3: CATSRDKGRNTEAFF. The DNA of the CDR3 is TGTGCCACCAGCAGAGATAAGGGCAGAAACACTGAAGCTTTCTTT.

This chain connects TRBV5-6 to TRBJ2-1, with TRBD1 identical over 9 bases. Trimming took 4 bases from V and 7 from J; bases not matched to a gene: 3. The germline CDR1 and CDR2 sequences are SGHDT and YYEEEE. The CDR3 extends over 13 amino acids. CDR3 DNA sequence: TGTGCCAGCAGCCCGGGGACAGGGAATGAGCAGTTCTTC. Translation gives CASSPGTGNEQFF.

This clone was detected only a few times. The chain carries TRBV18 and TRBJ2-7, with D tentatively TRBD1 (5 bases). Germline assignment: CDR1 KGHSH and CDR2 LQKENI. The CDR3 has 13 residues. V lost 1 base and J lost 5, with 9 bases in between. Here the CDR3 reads CASSPQGPNEQYF. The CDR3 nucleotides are TGTGCCAGCTCACCACAGGGGCCTAACGAGCAGTACTTC.

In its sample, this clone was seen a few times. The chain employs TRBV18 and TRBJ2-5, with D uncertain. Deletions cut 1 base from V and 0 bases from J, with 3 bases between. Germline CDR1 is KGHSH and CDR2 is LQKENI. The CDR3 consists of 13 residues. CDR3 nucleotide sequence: TGTGCCAGCTCACCACTCGACCAAGAGACCCAGTACTTC. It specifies CASSPLDQETQYF.

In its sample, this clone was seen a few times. The CDR3 loop reads CASSPRTSGAYEQYF. The CDR3 DNA reads TGTGCCAGCAGTCCCCGGACTAGCGGGGCCTACGAGCAGTACTTC. This chain connects TRBV27 to TRBJ2-7; 12 bases match TRBD2. J was trimmed by 2 bases and V by 5 bases; bases with no gene match: 4. In germline, CDR1 is MNHEY, CDR2 SMNVEV (reference sequence). The CDR3 totals 15 residues.

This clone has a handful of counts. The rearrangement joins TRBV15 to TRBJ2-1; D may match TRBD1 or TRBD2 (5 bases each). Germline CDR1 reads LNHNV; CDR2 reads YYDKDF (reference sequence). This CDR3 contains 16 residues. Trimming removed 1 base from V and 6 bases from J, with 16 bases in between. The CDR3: CATSRGRDVRFNEQFF. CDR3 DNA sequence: TGTGCCACCAGCAGAGGCCGGGACGTTCGGTTCAATGAGCAGTTCTTC.

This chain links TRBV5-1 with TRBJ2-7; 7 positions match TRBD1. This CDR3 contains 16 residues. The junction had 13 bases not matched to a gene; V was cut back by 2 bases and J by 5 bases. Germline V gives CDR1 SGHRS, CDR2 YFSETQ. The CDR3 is CASSFNPGQSIDEQYF. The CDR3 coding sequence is TGCGCCAGCAGCTTCAATCCGGGACAGAGTATCGACGAGCAGTACTTC.

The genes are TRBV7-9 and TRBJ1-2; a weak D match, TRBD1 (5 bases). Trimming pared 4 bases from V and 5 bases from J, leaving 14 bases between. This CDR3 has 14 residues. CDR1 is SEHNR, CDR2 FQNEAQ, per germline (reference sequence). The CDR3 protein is CASSSQREGYGYTF. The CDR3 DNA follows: TGTGCCAGCAGCTCCCAAAGGGAGGGGTATGGCTACACCTTC.

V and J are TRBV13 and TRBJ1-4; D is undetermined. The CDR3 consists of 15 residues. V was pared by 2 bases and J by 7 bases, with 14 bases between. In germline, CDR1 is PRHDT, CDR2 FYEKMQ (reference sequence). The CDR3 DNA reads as TGTGCCAGCAGCTTAAGCGGTTCTAGGAGTGAAAAACTGTTTTTT. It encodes CASSLSGSRSEKLFF.